This record looks at one T cell receptor beta chain sequence and its context. Its recognized antigen is unknown. Per-base qualities were not stored, and no clone one base away is much larger. The sample's time point, from its label and the paper: about 28 days (+/-7) after the second vaccine dose. AZD1222 recipients given second doses at about 4 weeks or at about 12 weeks were pooled, since spike-specific TCR depth and breadth were not found to differ between the two schedules. Samples from vaccinated people were obtained from the UK trials COV001 and COV002, which included a single-blind randomized controlled phase 2/3 trial of AZD1222 (ChAdOx1 nCoV-19) in healthy adults. Trial participant PBMC samples were collected at day 0 and day 28 after the second dose for TCRbeta chain sequencing. The data belong to a study of T cell responses to AZD1222 COVID-19 vaccine (dated by TCRdb to the early 2020s). With respect to the entire study: A total of under 250 trial participants underwent TCR sequencing, of whom 200 to 220 had received two doses of AZD1222 and some 25 had received two doses of the MenACWY control vaccine. Trial participants were enrolled into age subgroups of 18-55, 56-69 and 70-plus years, which contained 148, 28 and 57 TCR-sequenced participants, respectively.

Study-wide findings and limitations: Only a handful of AZD1222 recipients were SARS-CoV-2 seropositive at baseline, limiting conclusions about previously exposed vaccinees. Vaccine-associated CD4 TCRs spanned the whole spike protein, with dominant responses in regions 160-218 and 743-854. The 56-69-year group was small, and its depth increase did not reach significance, likely because of low power. Participants were mostly white British and included more females than males, and it was suggested by the authors that clonal diversity may have been underestimated. No day 14 peak-response samples were available, so repertoires were characterized only after the peak T cell response. Epitopes outside the regions mutated in the B.1.351 and B.1.1.7 variants were reportedly recognized by nearly half of the unique spike-specific TCRs. A significant rise in spike-specific TCR breadth and depth was observed after two AZD1222 doses relative to day 0 and relative to MenACWY recipients.

The CDR3 regions of human TCRbeta chains were analyzed by immunosequencing. Turning to the authors' computational methods: Repertoire TCRs were matched against a reference library of SARS-CoV-2-specific TCRs generated with the MIRA antigen-specificity platform. Breadth was defined as the fraction of unique TCRs that were SARS-CoV-2-associated, and depth was defined as the fraction of total T cells that were SARS-CoV-2-associated. Using the MIRA data, every spike-specific TCR was mapped to the spike region that the TCR reacted to and assigned to either a CD4 or a CD8 class. Log10-transformed breadth and depth values were compared by one-way ANOVA with Sidak's multiple comparisons tests. TCRdb limited this immuneACCESS table to in-frame rearrangements with V and J called. A share of clones is missing; checked studies link under half to unresolved V genes, and the rest is unexplained. V and J calls and clone size follow that table, whereas D and trimming were derived from the DNA. This sample holds some 180,000 clones; over 90% were observed only once. Roughly 2% of the sample lies in the top ten.

Including the terminal cysteine and phenylalanine, the CDR3 comprises 13 residues. Only the CDR3 portion is preserved as DNA: 39 bases, with reading frame beginning at the first base. Relative to germline, V is missing 3 bases and J is missing 4 bases, with 3 bases of the junction outside any gene match. The germline V gene (reference sequence) yields GTSNPN for CDR1 and SVGIG for CDR2. Rearrangement joined TRBV30 to TRBJ1-2; 9 of the junction bases match TRBD1. Sequencing was performed on peripheral blood, taken 28 days after the second AZD1222 dose. The TCR comes from an adult who received the AZD1222 COVID-19 vaccine. The sequence in DNA is TGTGCCTGGAGGGGGACAGGGAGCTATGGCTACACCTTC. This is translated as CAWRGTGSYGYTF.